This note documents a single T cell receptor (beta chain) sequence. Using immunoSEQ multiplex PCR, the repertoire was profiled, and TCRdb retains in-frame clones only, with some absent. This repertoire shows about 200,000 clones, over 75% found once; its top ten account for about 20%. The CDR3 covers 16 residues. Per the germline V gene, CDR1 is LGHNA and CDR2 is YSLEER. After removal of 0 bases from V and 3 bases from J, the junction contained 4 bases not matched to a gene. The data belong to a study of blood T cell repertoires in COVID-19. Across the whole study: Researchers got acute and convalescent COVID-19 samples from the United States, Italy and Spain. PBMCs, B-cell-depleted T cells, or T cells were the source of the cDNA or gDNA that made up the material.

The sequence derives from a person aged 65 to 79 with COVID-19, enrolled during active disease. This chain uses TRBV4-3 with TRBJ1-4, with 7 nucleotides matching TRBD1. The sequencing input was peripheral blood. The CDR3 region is CASSQEVGTANEKLFF. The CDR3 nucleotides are TGCGCCAGCAGCCAAGAGGTGGGGACAGCTAATGAAAAACTGTTTTTT.